Following are 32 T cell receptor beta chains from one sample sequenced in a study of early T cells in non-severe SARS-CoV-2 infection. TCRdb redid the calling of the 5' RACE reads with MiXCR, one entry per CDR3 protein. This table holds approximately 100,000 distinct CDR3 sequences, 16% found once. Sequenced: whole blood. Source of these receptors: an adult who was a healthcare worker with PCR-confirmed SARS-CoV-2 infection or an uninfected control (not recorded which).

This clonotype was found a few times. This chain links TRBV29-1 with TRBJ2-1; D remains unclear. This CDR3 is 10 amino acids long. V lost 0 bases and J lost 6, with 0 bases in between. Germline CDR1 reads SQVTM; CDR2 reads ANQGSEA. The CDR3 bases are TGCAGCGTTGAAGACAATGAGCAGTTCTTC. Protein product: CSVEDNEQFF.

As DNA, the CDR3 is TGTGCCAGCAGCCTACACTACGAGCAGTACTTC. Its translation: CASSLHYEQYF. The chain joins TRBV7-9 to TRBJ2-7; D is unresolved. V shed 5 bases and J shed 3 bases, with 5 bases lying between them. The CDR3 extends over 11 amino acids. Germline loops: CDR1 SEHNR, CDR2 FQNEAQ (reference sequence).

The CDR3: CSATTGVVNTEAFF. CDR3 nucleotide sequence: TGCAGTGCTACGACAGGGGTGGTGAACACTGAAGCTTTCTTT. The V call is TRBV20-1, the J call TRBJ1-1; 8 positions agree with TRBD1. Germline V gene lookup returns CDR1 DFQATT and CDR2 SNEGSKA (reference sequence). V lost 4 bases, J lost 0 bases, and 4 bases stayed unmatched. The CDR3 is 14 amino acids.

The chain is built from TRBV7-2 and TRBJ1-2; D is uncertain. The CDR3 totals 13 residues. Between the trimmed V and J ends, which lost 4 bases and 4 bases, there was a span of 10 bases. The V gene's germline CDR1 is SGHTA and CDR2 FQGNSA. The CDR3 protein is CASSSDPFYGYTF. CDR3 sequence (DNA): TGTGCCAGCAGCTCGGACCCTTTCTATGGCTACACCTTC.

Concerning this clonotype itself: This sequence may be a read error, since a much larger clone differs from it by one base. V gene TRBV7-2 combines with J gene TRBJ2-3, with TRBD1 matching over 7 bases. The CDR3 runs 16 residues. The junction had 14 bases not matched to a gene; V was cut back by 3 bases and J by 8 bases. Germline CDR1 reads SGHTA; CDR2 reads FQGNSA. The CDR3 bases are TGTGCCAGCAGCTTTCCTTTGACAGGGAAGAGAGGTACGCAGTATTTT. This codes for CASSFPLTGKRGTQYF. Filled out from reference TRBV7-2 and TRBJ2-3, the complete variable domain reads GAGVSQSPSNKVTEKGKDVELRCDPISGHTALYWYRQSLGQGLEFLIYFQGNSAPDKSGLPSDRFSAERTGGSVSTLTIQRTQQEDSAVYLCASSFPLTGKRGTQYFGPGTRLTVL.

This clonotype has a handful of counts. The rearrangement joins TRBV28 to TRBJ1-5, with D perhaps TRBD1 (5 bases). Germline assignment: CDR1 MDHEN and CDR2 SYDVKM. Trimming took 6 bases from V and 6 from J, leaving 18 bases between them. There are 15 residues in the CDR3. Here the CDR3 reads CASRWGGALGQPQHF. The CDR3 region has the DNA TGTGCCAGCAGGTGGGGTGGGGCCCTCGGTCAGCCCCAGCATTTT.

This clonotype was recorded many times. This rearrangement joins TRBV4-2 to TRBJ2-7; a possible D gene is TRBD2 (6 bases). Germline CDR1 reads LGHNA; CDR2 reads YNFKEQ. The V gene lost 4 bases and the J gene lost 0 bases, with 16 bases spanning the gap. CDR3 size: 16 residues. The CDR3 nucleotides are TGTGCCAGCAGCCCTAGGACCGGGACTGACTCCTACGAGCAGTACTTC. It yields the protein CASSPRTGTDSYEQYF.

This clonotype was seen only a few times. The chain recombines TRBV27 with TRBJ2-3; 7 bases agree with TRBD1. V was clipped by 6 bases and J by 4 bases; unmatched bases: 7. This CDR3 has 14 amino acids. Germline V lookup: CDR1 MNHEY, CDR2 SMNVEV (reference sequence). The CDR3 DNA sequence: TGTGCCAGCAGCTCAACCACAGGGGCAGATACGCAGTATTTT. This gives the protein CASSSTTGADTQYF.

Many counts were recorded for this clonotype. CDR3 protein: CAISQRGDHTDTQYF. CDR3 coding DNA: TGTGCCATATCCCAGCGGGGGGACCACACAGATACGCAGTATTTT. The chain uses TRBV6-2 or TRBV6-3 and TRBJ2-3, with 9 bases fitting TRBD2. The CDR3 totals 15 residues. Germline V gives CDR1 MNHEY, CDR2 SVGEGT. The junction had 10 bases not matched to a gene; V was cut back by 10 bases and J by 2 bases.

This clonotype was seen repeatedly, ten times or more. The rearrangement links TRBV5-6 to TRBJ2-7; tentatively, D is TRBD1 (6 bases). Germline assignment: CDR1 SGHDT and CDR2 YYEEEE. The CDR3 consists of 14 residues. Trimming removed 4 bases from V and 7 bases from J, with 18 bases in between. The CDR3 here is CASSHTGTSREQYF. The CDR3, as DNA: TGTGCCAGCAGCCATACCGGGACATCGCGGGAGCAGTACTTC.

This clonotype has at least ten counts. An end of the junction differs from the germline gene, which may be a read error. This chain uses TRBV12-3 or TRBV12-4 with TRBJ1-3; D gene unclear. This CDR3 contains 15 residues. CDR3 nucleotide sequence: TGTGCCAGCAGTTTTACCCGACACTCTGAAAACACCATATATTTT. Amino acid sequence: CASSFTRHSENTIYF.

The CDR3 DNA follows: TGTGCCAGCAGTCCCCTCAGGGGGGGCAATCAGCCCCAGCATTTT. Residues: CASSPLRGGNQPQHF. The chain uses TRBV28 and TRBJ1-5; 7 bases align to TRBD1. Per the germline V gene, CDR1 is MDHEN and CDR2 is SYDVKM. V shed 5 bases and J 2 bases; nucleotides not matched to a gene: 6. The CDR3 consists of 15 residues.

This clonotype was observed a few times. This sequence joins TRBV28 and TRBJ2-1; 12 bases map to TRBD2. This CDR3 spans 15 amino acids. Germline V CDR1 and CDR2: MDHEN, SYDVKM. V trimming: 6 bases; J trimming: 5 bases; junction bases outside the gene matches: 5. The CDR3 nucleotides are TGTGCCAGCAGGGCTAGCGGGGGGGCACACAATGAGCAGTTCTTC. It codes for CASRASGGAHNEQFF.

This chain links TRBV18 with TRBJ2-7, with 7 bases aligning to TRBD1. Germline V CDR1 and CDR2: KGHSH, LQKENI. The CDR3 has 17 amino acids. The junction had 12 bases not matched to a gene; V was cut back by 2 bases and J by 2 bases. The CDR3, as DNA: TGTGCCAGCTCACCAAAGTCGGGACAGAAGGAAACCTACGAGCAGTACTTC. Protein product: CASSPKSGQKETYEQYF. Complete variable domain (other parts from reference TRBV18 and TRBJ2-7): NAGVMQNPRHLVRRRGQEARLRCSPMKGHSHVYWYRQLPEEGLKFMVYLQKENIIDESGMPKERFSAEFPKEGPSILRIQQVVRGDSAAYFCASSPKSGQKETYEQYFGPGTRLTVT.

This clonotype has a handful of counts. V usage is TRBV9 and J usage is TRBJ2-1; D unclear. The germline V gene encodes CDR1 SGDLS and CDR2 YYNGEE. The V gene lost 0 bases and the J gene lost 0 bases, with 19 bases spanning the gap. The CDR3 contains 19 residues. In DNA, the CDR3 is TGTGCCAGCAGCGTAGATCCAAGGTTAGTCGTCAGCTCCTACAATGAGCAGTTCTTC. Amino acids: CASSVDPRLVVSSYNEQFF.

The V and J genes are TRBV6-2 or TRBV6-3 and TRBJ2-3; D not resolved. Germline-derived CDR1 and CDR2 are MNHEY and SVGEGT. The CDR3 is 12 residues long. The V end lost 1 base, the J end lost 8 bases, and 7 bases lay between the germline ends. CDR3 bases: TGTGCCAGCAGTTACTTGCTGGGTACGCAGTATTTT. This sequence encodes CASSYLLGTQYF.

This clonotype has more than one count but fewer than ten. V gene TRBV7-2 combines with J gene TRBJ2-1, with TRBD2 identical over 7 bases. The CDR3 runs 14 residues. The germline gives CDR1 SGHTA, CDR2 FQGNSA. V shed 7 bases and J 0 bases; nucleotides not matched to a gene: 3. The CDR3 DNA reads as TGTGCCAGCATGGGCGGGAGCTCCTACAATGAGCAGTTCTTC. Protein: CASMGGSSYNEQFF. The full variable domain, rest sourced from reference TRBV7-2 and TRBJ2-1, is GAGVSQSPSNKVTEKGKDVELRCDPISGHTALYWYRQSLGQGLEFLIYFQGNSAPDKSGLPSDRFSAERTGGSVSTLTIQRTQQEDSAVYLCASMGGSSYNEQFFGPGTRLTVL.

The chain combines TRBV2 with TRBJ1-2, with 8 bases lining up with TRBD1. V was clipped by 5 bases and J by 0 bases; unmatched bases: 2. The CDR3 is 14 residues long. The germline gives CDR1 SNHLY, CDR2 FYNNEI. The CDR3 DNA sequence: TGTGCCAGCAGTATGACAGGGGCTAACTATGGCTACACCTTC. Translation gives CASSMTGANYGYTF.

The J gene is TRBJ1-1, the V gene TRBV10-1, with D hard to call. This CDR3 has 14 residues. Trimming pared 0 bases from V and 1 base from J, leaving 6 bases between. CDR1 and CDR2 from the germline V gene are WNHNN and SYGVQD (reference sequence). The CDR3 sequence: CASSESGQNTEAFF. The CDR3 DNA sequence: TGCGCCAGCAGTGAGTCGGGTCAGAACACTGAAGCTTTCTTT.

There are a few counts of this clonotype. The chain uses TRBV6-5 and TRBJ2-1; D is possibly TRBD2 (6 bases). The CDR3 runs 15 residues. Germline loops: CDR1 MNHEY, CDR2 SVGAGI. The germline V and J ends were trimmed by 4 bases and 0 bases, with 10 bases remaining between them. CDR3 protein: CASSWQRVSYNEQFF. In DNA, the CDR3 is TGTGCCAGCAGTTGGCAGCGGGTCTCCTACAATGAGCAGTTCTTC.

The V call is TRBV7-2, the J call TRBJ2-1, with D maybe TRBD2 (6 bases). The CDR3 runs 15 residues. V gave up 1 base and J gave up 8 bases, with 15 bases separating them. The V gene's germline CDR1 is SGHTA and CDR2 FQGNSA. The CDR3: CASSLDGTFGDEQFF. The CDR3, as DNA: TGTGCCAGCAGCTTAGATGGGACTTTTGGGGATGAGCAGTTCTTC.

V and J are TRBV28 and TRBJ2-1; 7 nucleotides agree with TRBD2. In germline, CDR1 is MDHEN, CDR2 SYDVKM. With V trimmed by 6 bases and J by 3 bases, 11 bases remained unmatched. The CDR3 is 16 amino acids. Written as DNA, the CDR3 is TGTGCCAGCAGCTATCGAGGGGAGGGAGTCTACAATGAGCAGTTCTTC. Translation: CASSYRGEGVYNEQFF.

The chain employs TRBV6-5 and TRBJ2-2; the D gene could be TRBD1 or TRBD2 (5 bases each). The V end lost 8 bases, the J end lost 1 base, and 23 bases lay between the germline ends. The germline V gene encodes CDR1 MNHEY and CDR2 SVGAGI. This CDR3 comprises 18 residues. Here the CDR3 reads CASSWDGYRLKNTGELFF. For the CDR3, the DNA is TGTGCCAGCTCCTGGGACGGCTATCGTCTAAAGAACACCGGGGAGCTGTTTTTT.

The genes are TRBV20-1 and TRBJ2-3; no clear D. This CDR3 contains 14 residues. Trimming took 0 bases from V and 4 from J, leaving 11 bases between them. The V gene's germline CDR1 is DFQATT and CDR2 SNEGSKA (reference sequence). The CDR3 bases are TGCAGTGCTAGAGATCGGGCAGGAGCAGATACGCAGTATTTT. It specifies CSARDRAGADTQYF.

This clonotype has a count of ten or more. The gene calls are TRBV5-1 and TRBJ2-1; TRBD2 agrees at 13 bases. Germline V gene data show CDR1 as SGHRS and CDR2 as YFSETQ. The junction had 6 bases not matched to a gene; V was cut back by 0 bases and J by 3 bases. There are 18 residues in the CDR3. In DNA, the CDR3 is TGCGCCAGCAGCTTGGTTGAGACTAGCGGGGGGTACTACAATGAGCAGTTCTTC. Residues: CASSLVETSGGYYNEQFF.

The chain has TRBV9 and TRBJ2-5, with D maybe TRBD1 (6 bases). This CDR3 has 13 residues. V lost 0 bases, J lost 3 bases, and 6 bases lay in between. Germline V gives CDR1 SGDLS, CDR2 YYNGEE. CDR3 nucleotides: TGTGCCAGCAGCGTAGGGACAGAAGAGACCCAGTACTTC. Translation gives CASSVGTEETQYF.

This clonotype was counted only a few times. The V call is TRBV29-1, the J call TRBJ1-2; D is unclear. Germline-derived CDR1 and CDR2 are SQVTM and ANQGSEA. CDR3 length: 12 residues. The V end lost 8 bases, the J end lost 2 bases, and 12 bases lay between the germline ends. This CDR3 is CSFSQSNYGYTF. Here the CDR3 DNA reads TGCAGCTTTAGCCAGAGCAACTATGGCTACACCTTC.

In its sample, this clonotype was seen a few times. The gene calls are TRBV4-3 and TRBJ1-5; D not certain. V lost 0 bases and J 11 bases, leaving 11 bases between the germline ends. The CDR3 spans 13 residues. Germline loops: CDR1 LGHNA, CDR2 YSLEER. CDR3 amino acids: CASSQDRGFAQHF. As DNA, the CDR3 is TGCGCCAGCAGCCAAGATAGAGGGTTTGCCCAGCATTTT.

The chain links TRBV5-4 to TRBJ2-1; 7 bases line up with TRBD1. The germline V gene encodes CDR1 SGHNT and CDR2 YYREEE (reference sequence). V gave up 2 bases and J gave up 6 bases; unmatched junction bases: 5. The CDR3 is 14 residues long. The CDR3 DNA reads as TGTGCCAGCAGCTTAGAGGGGGCGATCAATGAGCAGTTCTTC. This translates into CASSLEGAINEQFF.

This clonotype has a handful of counts. The chain has TRBV11-2 and TRBJ2-3, with 9 bases lining up with TRBD1. The V and J ends lost 7 bases and 2 bases, in that order; junction bases with no gene match: 7. The CDR3 runs 15 residues. Germline V gives CDR1 SGHAT, CDR2 FQNNGV. The CDR3 loop is CASTDWDRATDTQYF. In DNA, the CDR3 is TGTGCCAGCACCGATTGGGACAGGGCCACAGATACGCAGTATTTT.

This chain links TRBV13 with TRBJ2-7; 8 bases match TRBD2. The V gene's germline CDR1 is PRHDT and CDR2 FYEKMQ (reference sequence). V lost 3 bases and J lost 0; bases outside the gene matches: 1. The CDR3 spans 14 residues. The CDR3 nucleotides read TGTGCCAGCAGCTTTCGGGGGGGCTCCTACGAGCAGTACTTC. This sequence encodes CASSFRGGSYEQYF. The full variable domain, rest sourced from reference TRBV13 and TRBJ2-7, is AAGVIQSPRHLIKEKRETATLKCYPIPRHDTVYWYQQGPGQDPQFLISFYEKMQSDKGSIPDRFSAQQFSDYHSELNMSSLELGDSALYFCASSFRGGSYEQYFGPGTRLTVT.

V is TRBV5-1 and J is TRBJ2-4; TRBD1 might be the D (6 bases). Per the germline V gene, CDR1 is SGHRS and CDR2 is YFSETQ. V lost 0 bases and J lost 5, with 15 bases in between. The CDR3 has 16 amino acids. The CDR3, as DNA: TGCGCCAGCAGCTTGGCGACGGGGACATCAGAAAACATTCAGTACTTC. It encodes CASSLATGTSENIQYF.